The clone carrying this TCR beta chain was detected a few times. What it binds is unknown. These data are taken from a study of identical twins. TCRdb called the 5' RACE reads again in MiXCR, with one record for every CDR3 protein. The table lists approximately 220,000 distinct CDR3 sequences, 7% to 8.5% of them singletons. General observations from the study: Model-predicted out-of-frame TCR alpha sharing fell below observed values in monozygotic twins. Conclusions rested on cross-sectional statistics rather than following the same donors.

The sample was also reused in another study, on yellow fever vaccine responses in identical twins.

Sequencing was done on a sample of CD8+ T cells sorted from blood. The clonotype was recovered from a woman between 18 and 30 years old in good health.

CDR3 protein: CASSREANTGELFF. The CDR3 coding sequence is TGTGCCAGCAGCCGGGAAGCGAACACCGGGGAGCTGTTTTTT. This chain uses TRBV7-6 with TRBJ2-2; D possibly corresponds to TRBD2 (5 bases). Between the trimmed V and J ends, which lost 5 bases and 0 bases, there was a span of 7 bases. The CDR3 is 14 amino acids. Germline V lookup: CDR1 SGHVS, CDR2 FNYEAQ.